This T cell receptor beta chain was sequenced during a study of T cell responses to AZD1222 COVID-19 vaccine. Per the germline V gene, CDR1 is SEHNR and CDR2 is FQNEAQ (reference sequence). V was cut by 1 base and J by 3 bases, with 12 bases left in between. CDR3 length: 15 amino acids. Assay used: immunoSEQ multiplex PCR; TCRdb lists only in-frame clones, some missing. The sample has over 150,000 clones, 87% seen once. V gene TRBV7-9 combines with J gene TRBJ1-1; D is possibly TRBD1 (5 bases). Sequencing used peripheral blood, obtained on day 0 of AZD1222 vaccination. The receptor's source is an adult in good health. The CDR3 DNA reads as TGTGCCAGCAGCTTAGAGGGACCGCGGCACACTGAAGCTTTCTTT. Its protein is CASSLEGPRHTEAFF.